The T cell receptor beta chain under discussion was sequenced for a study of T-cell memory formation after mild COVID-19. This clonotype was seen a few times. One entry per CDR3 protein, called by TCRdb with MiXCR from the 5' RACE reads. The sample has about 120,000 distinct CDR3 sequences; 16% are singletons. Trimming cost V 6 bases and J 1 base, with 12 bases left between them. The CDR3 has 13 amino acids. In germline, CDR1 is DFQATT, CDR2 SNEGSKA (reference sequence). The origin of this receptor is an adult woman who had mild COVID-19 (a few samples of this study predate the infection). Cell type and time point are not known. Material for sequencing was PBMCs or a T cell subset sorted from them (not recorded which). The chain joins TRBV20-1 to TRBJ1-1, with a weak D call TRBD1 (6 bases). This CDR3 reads CSAGDTENTEAFF. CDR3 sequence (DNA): TGCAGTGCGGGGGACACTGAGAACACTGAAGCTTTCTTT.